The next 2 T cell receptor beta chains were all read from a single sample in a study of Tregs in tolerant kidney transplant recipients (dated by TCRdb to between 2018 and 2021). The method behind the library was the immunoSEQ multiplex PCR assay. Here the immuneACCESS table is served through TCRdb, limited to in-frame sequences with V and J called. Missing clones are a known gap in these copies; in checked studies unresolved V genes cover under half, and the rest lacks a known reason. Present in this sample are hundreds of thousands of clones, more than 65% of which were seen just once. Under 0.65% of the sample is in the top ten clones. Sequenced input: CD4+ T cells from blood. The receptors stem from a human donor in good health.

V gene TRBV29-1 combines with J gene TRBJ1-1; D gene ambiguous. V was clipped by 0 bases and J by 3 bases, with 11 bases between them. Germline V gene lookup returns CDR1 SQVTM and CDR2 ANQGSEA. The length of the CDR3 is 14 residues. The CDR3 here is CSVEDTGRDTEAFF. For the CDR3, the DNA is TGCAGCGTTGAAGATACGGGGAGAGACACTGAAGCTTTCTTT.

The rearrangement joins TRBV7-9 to TRBJ2-5; TRBD2 is a possible D gene (6 bases). Germline V gene data show CDR1 as SEHNR and CDR2 as FQNEAQ (reference sequence). The V end lost 1 base, the J end lost 4 bases, and 7 bases lay between the germline ends. The CDR3 spans 13 residues. The CDR3 reads CASSLDGGETQYF. The CDR3 region has the DNA TGTGCCAGCAGCTTAGACGGGGGAGAGACCCAGTACTTC.